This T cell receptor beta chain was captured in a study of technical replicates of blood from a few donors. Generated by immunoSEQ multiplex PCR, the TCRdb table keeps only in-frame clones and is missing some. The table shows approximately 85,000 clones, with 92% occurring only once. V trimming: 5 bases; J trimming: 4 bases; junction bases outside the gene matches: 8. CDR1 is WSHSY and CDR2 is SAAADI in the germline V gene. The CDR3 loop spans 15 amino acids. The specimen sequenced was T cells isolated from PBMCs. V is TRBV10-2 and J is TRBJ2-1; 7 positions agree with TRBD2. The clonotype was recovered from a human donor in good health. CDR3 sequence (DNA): TGCGCCAGCAGTTCCGGACTAGTGGTTTACAATGAGCAGTTCTTC. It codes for CASSSGLVVYNEQFF.